A selection of T cell receptor beta chains follows, all from one sample in a study of T cell responses to AZD1222 COVID-19 vaccine. The table came from immunoSEQ multiplex PCR; TCRdb's copy has only in-frame clones and leaves some out. The table lists 130,000 to 150,000 clones, 75% to 90% of them singletons. The specimen was peripheral blood, collected on day 0 of AZD1222 vaccination. The receptors were gathered from an adult in good health. The CDR3 runs from the conserved cysteine through the conserved F or W. D genes are given only for firm matches. For some rows the clone size is stated as once, few or many, or as a class when expanded; others skip it.

clone_size,d_call,v_call,j_call,cdr3_nt,cdr3_aa
-,-,TRBV10-3,TRBJ2-1,TGTGCCATCAGTGTCTCAGCGGCGAATGAGCAGTTCTTC,CAISVSAANEQFF
-,-,TRBV6-1,TRBJ1-4,TGTGCCAGCAGTGAAGGCCAGGGATATACAGAAAAACTGTTTTTT,CASSEGQGYTEKLFF
-,-,TRBV28,TRBJ2-6,TGTGCCAGCATCCCGGGGTCAGGGGCCAACGTCCTGACTTTC,CASIPGSGANVLTF
-,TRBD1,TRBV7-2,TRBJ2-7,TGTGCCAGCAGCTCTCCGGGACAGACCTACGAGCAGTACTTC,CASSSPGQTYEQYF
-,TRBD1,TRBV5-8,TRBJ1-5,TGTGCCAGCAGCTTGAGACAGGGGGCGGGTCAGCCCCAGCATTTT,CASSLRQGAGQPQHF
-,TRBD1,TRBV5-1,TRBJ2-7,TGCGCCAGCAGCTCGGGACAGGGAGTTCGCGAGCAGTACTTC,CASSSGQGVREQYF
-,-,TRBV7-2,TRBJ1-5,TGTGCCAGCACCGGTCTTGGACAGCCCCAGCATTTT,CASTGLGQPQHF
-,TRBD1,TRBV7-9,TRBJ2-7,TGTGCCAGCAGCCCCCCAGGGGGTTCACTCTCCTACGAGCAGTACTTC,CASSPPGGSLSYEQYF
once,TRBD1,TRBV6-5,TRBJ1-2,TGTGCCAGCAGACGCCCGGGACAGAACTATGGCTACACCTTC,CASRRPGQNYGYTF
many,-,TRBV19,TRBJ1-2,TGTGCCAGTAGTATAGTACCCGCCTATGGCTACACCTTC,CASSIVPAYGYTF
-,-,TRBV14,TRBJ1-1,TGTGCCAGCAGCCTATTTAAGAACACTGAAGCTTTCTTT,CASSLFKNTEAFF
-,-,TRBV30,TRBJ2-7,TGTGCCTGGAGTTCTGTGGGGAACGAGCAGTACTTC,CAWSSVGNEQYF
-,TRBD1,TRBV19,TRBJ2-7,TGTGCCAGTAGGACCGCGGGGACAGGCGCCACCTACGAGCAGTACTTC,CASRTAGTGATYEQYF
few,-,TRBV6-5,TRBJ1-1,TGTGCCAGCAGTCTCTCGGGGGGGTTGTACACTGAAGCTTTCTTT,CASSLSGGLYTEAFF
-,-,TRBV28,TRBJ1-2,TGTGCCAGCAGTTTAGATCTACGGGCAGGGAAAGGCGGCTACACCTTC,CASSLDLRAGKGGYTF
-,-,TRBV5-1,TRBJ2-3,TGCGCCAGCAGCTTGAGAAGCACAGATACGCAGTATTTT,CASSLRSTDTQYF
-,TRBD2,TRBV7-8,TRBJ2-7,TGTGCCAGCAGGCCCCTGGGGCTAGCGGCCTCCTACGAGCAGTACTTC,CASRPLGLAASYEQYF
-,TRBD1,TRBV3-1/TRBV3-2,TRBJ1-3,TGTGCCAGCAGCCAAGAAGGGGGCCGTGGAAACACCATATATTTT,CASSQEGGRGNTIYF
-,TRBD2,TRBV11-2,TRBJ2-7,TGTGCCAGCAGCTTAGTGAGTGGCGGGGGGCTGGACGAGCAGTACTTC,CASSLVSGGGLDEQYF
-,-,TRBV3-1/TRBV3-2,TRBJ2-7,TGTGCCAGCAGTCAGACAGGTTCCTACGAGCAGTACTTC,CASSQTGSYEQYF
-,-,TRBV9,TRBJ2-1,TGTGCCAGCAGCAAGACAGAGGCCCTCTACAATGAGCAGTTCTTC,CASSKTEALYNEQFF
-,-,TRBV4-2,TRBJ2-7,TGTGCCAGCAGCCAAGATGAGATTATCTCCCTCGAGCAGTACTTC,CASSQDEIISLEQYF
-,TRBD2,TRBV6-5,TRBJ2-5,TGTGCCAGCAGTTTGACTAGCGGGGTCCCTCAAGGCGACCAGTACTTC,CASSLTSGVPQGDQYF
-,-,TRBV7-9,TRBJ1-2,TGTGCCAGCAGCTTAGAGCCGGCTAACTATGGCTACACCTTC,CASSLEPANYGYTF
-,TRBD1,TRBV4-1,TRBJ2-1,TGCGCCAGCAGCCAAGAATTACAGGGGGCCACCTACAATGAGCAGTTCTTC,CASSQELQGATYNEQFF
-,-,TRBV7-3,TRBJ1-2,TGTGCCAGCAGCTTAGATACGGGCTATGGCTACACCTTC,CASSLDTGYGYTF
-,-,TRBV9,TRBJ1-3,TGTGCCAGCAGCGTAGATGAGGGGCTGGAGGCTGGAAACACCATATATTTT,CASSVDEGLEAGNTIYF
-,-,TRBV5-6,TRBJ1-1,TGTGCCAGCAGCTTGGTCGGTAGGAACACTGAAGCTTTCTTT,CASSLVGRNTEAFF
-,-,TRBV5-5,TRBJ2-1,TGTGCCAGCAGCGCCAAGGTAGTATCCAATGAGCAGTTCTTC,CASSAKVVSNEQFF